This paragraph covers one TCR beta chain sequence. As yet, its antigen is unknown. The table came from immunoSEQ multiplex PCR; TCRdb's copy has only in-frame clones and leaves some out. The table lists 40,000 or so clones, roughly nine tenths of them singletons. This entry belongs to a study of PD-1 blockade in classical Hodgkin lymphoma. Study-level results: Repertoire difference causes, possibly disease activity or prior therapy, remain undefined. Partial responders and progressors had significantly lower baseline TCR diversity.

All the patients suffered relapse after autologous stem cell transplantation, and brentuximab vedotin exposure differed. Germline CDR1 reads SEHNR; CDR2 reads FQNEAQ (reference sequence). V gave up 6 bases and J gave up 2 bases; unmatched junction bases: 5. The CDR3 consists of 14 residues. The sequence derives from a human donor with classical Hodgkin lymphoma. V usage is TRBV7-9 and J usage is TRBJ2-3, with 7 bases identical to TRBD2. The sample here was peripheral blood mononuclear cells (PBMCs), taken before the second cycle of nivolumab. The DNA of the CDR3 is TGTGCCAGCAGTTCCGGGACTATCACAGATACGCAGTATTTT. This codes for CASSSGTITDTQYF.